This T cell receptor (beta chain) derives from a study of blood T cell repertoires in COVID-19. Study in general: Samples of COVID-19 (acute and convalescent) were obtained from the United States, Italy and Spain. T cells, B-cell-depleted T cells, or PBMCs provided the cDNA or gDNA that served as material.

The CDR3 contains 15 residues. The germline gives CDR1 GTSNPN, CDR2 SVGIG (reference sequence). The V gene lost 6 bases and the J gene lost 3 bases, with 21 bases spanning the gap. The sample holds one count of this clone. Libraries were prepared by immunoSEQ multiplex PCR; TCRdb keeps only in-frame clonotypes and omits some of them. The table lists over 85,000 clones, about 85% of them singletons. The chain couples TRBV30 to TRBJ2-7; possibly TRBD2 for D (6 bases). The source material was peripheral blood. This clonotype was obtained from a human donor in a cohort sampled during active COVID-19. The CDR3 nucleotides read TGTGCCTGTATCGTTCAGGGAGGCATAAACTACGAGCAGTACTTC. Its protein is CACIVQGGINYEQYF. The whole variable domain, remainder taken from reference TRBV30 and TRBJ2-7, is SQTIHQWPATLVQPVGSPLSLECTVEGTSNPNLYWYRQAAGRGLQLLFYSVGIGQISSEVPQNLSASRPQDRQFILSSKKLLLSDSGFYLCACIVQGGINYEQYFGPGTRLTVT.